These 26 T cell receptor beta chains came from one sample sequenced in a study of beta chain features in type 1 diabetes. Study-level points and caveats: Shortening that was moderate but significant affected the TCRB CDR3s of Type 1 diabetes patients in all four CD4+ subsets.

What was sequenced were expressed TCRB transcripts, since all of the isolated RNA had been reverse transcribed. TCRdb keeps only in-frame clones here, not all; method: immunoSEQ multiplex PCR. The table records roughly 230,000 clones, 11% of them present only once. No antigen has been identified for these receptors. Material for sequencing was naive CD4+ T cells from blood. These receptors were taken from a man between 25 and 39 years old with type 1 diabetes.

The chain joins TRBV7-3 to TRBJ2-1; unclear D gene. V lost 0 bases and J 0 bases, leaving 9 bases between the germline ends. The CDR3 covers 16 residues. Looked up from germline, CDR1 is SGHTA and CDR2 is FQGTGA. This chain's CDR3 is CASSLTSTVSYNEQFF. The CDR3 DNA follows: TGTGCCAGCAGCTTAACTAGCACGGTCTCCTACAATGAGCAGTTCTTC.

This clone appeared a few times. The chain has TRBV7-2 and TRBJ2-1, with a possible D match to TRBD1 (5 bases). CDR1 and CDR2 (germline): SGHTA, FQGNSA. V lost 1 base, J lost 5 bases, and 6 bases lay in between. This CDR3 is 13 amino acids long. The CDR3 DNA reads as TGTGCCAGCAGCTTAGAACAGGACAATGAGCAGTTCTTC. Amino acid sequence: CASSLEQDNEQFF.

This clone appeared a few times. This rearrangement joins TRBV7-2 to TRBJ1-4; D possibly corresponds to TRBD1 (5 bases). The V end lost 0 bases, the J end lost 5 bases, and 10 bases lay between the germline ends. Germline assignment: CDR1 SGHTA and CDR2 FQGNSA. The CDR3 loop spans 15 amino acids. CDR3: CASSLAAGRNEKLFF. Here the CDR3 DNA reads TGTGCCAGCAGCTTAGCAGCAGGGAGGAATGAAAAACTGTTTTTT. The whole variable domain, filled in from reference TRBV7-2 and TRBJ1-4, reads GAGVSQSPSNKVTEKGKDVELRCDPISGHTALYWYRQSLGQGLEFLIYFQGNSAPDKSGLPSDRFSAERTGGSVSTLTIQRTQQEDSAVYLCASSLAAGRNEKLFFGSGTQLSVL.

The rearrangement links TRBV30 to TRBJ1-2; a weak D match, TRBD1 (6 bases). The CDR3 contains 15 residues. The V gene's germline CDR1 is GTSNPN and CDR2 SVGIG (reference sequence). V was pared by 0 bases and J by 6 bases, with 17 bases between. CDR3 coding DNA: TGTGCCTGGAGTGTCCAGGGGCTTAACTACGATGGCTACACCTTC. Its translation: CAWSVQGLNYDGYTF.

This clone was seen once. The CDR3 region is CASSRPGDYEKLFF. The CDR3 DNA sequence: TGTGCCAGCAGCCGACCGGGAGATTATGAAAAACTGTTTTTT. The chain carries TRBV5-4 and TRBJ1-4; no reliable D call. V was shortened by 4 bases and J by 6 bases, with 13 bases between the two germline ends. Germline CDR1 and CDR2: SGHNT and YYREEE (reference sequence). This CDR3 is 14 amino acids long.

There are a few counts of this clone. V and J are TRBV18 and TRBJ2-3; D uncertain. The CDR3 is 11 amino acids. CDR1 and CDR2 from the germline V gene are KGHSH and LQKENI. V lost 3 bases to trimming and J lost 5 bases, with 3 bases between them. This CDR3 is CASSPKDTQYF. Written as DNA, the CDR3 is TGTGCCAGCTCACCTAAAGATACGCAGTATTTT.

The chain is built from TRBV18 and TRBJ2-5; 10 bases match TRBD2. The CDR3 covers 17 residues. V dropped 1 base and J dropped 1; count of bases not matched to a gene: 6. CDR1 is KGHSH and CDR2 is LQKENI in the germline V gene. CDR3 sequence (DNA): TGTGCCAGCTCACCACGGGGTGGACTAGCGGCCCAAGAGACCCAGTACTTC. Translated: CASSPRGGLAAQETQYF.

This clone has a handful of counts. The genes are TRBV9 and TRBJ1-1, with a possible D match to TRBD1 (5 bases). V was trimmed by 4 bases and J by 2 bases, leaving 9 bases between them. Germline-derived CDR1 and CDR2 are SGDLS and YYNGEE. The CDR3 extends over 13 amino acids. The CDR3 reads CASSTDSNTEAFF. CDR3 nucleotides: TGTGCCAGCAGCACCGACAGCAACACTGAAGCTTTCTTT. Using reference TRBV9 and TRBJ1-1 for the parts outside the CDR3, the full variable domain is DSGVTQTPKHLITATGQRVTLRCSPRSGDLSVYWYQQSLDQGLQFLIQYYNGEERAKGNILERFSAQQFPDLHSELNLSSLELGDSALYFCASSTDSNTEAFFGQGTRLTVV.

This clone was detected only a few times. The chain carries TRBV6-5 and TRBJ2-7, with 10 bases matching TRBD1. CDR3 size: 15 residues. The germline gives CDR1 MNHEY, CDR2 SVGAGI. V lost 2 bases and J lost 7; bases outside the gene matches: 8. CDR3 sequence: CASSYPDRGKWEQYF. The CDR3 DNA sequence: TGTGCCAGCAGTTACCCGGACAGGGGGAAATGGGAGCAGTACTTC.

This clone turned up a few times. The chain employs TRBV2 and TRBJ2-7; 9 nucleotides agree with TRBD1. Germline V lookup: CDR1 SNHLY, CDR2 FYNNEI. V lost 8 bases, J lost 4 bases, and 6 bases stayed unmatched. CDR3 length: 13 amino acids. CDR3 protein: CASGGQGFYEQYF. The CDR3 DNA sequence: TGTGCCAGCGGCGGACAGGGGTTTTACGAGCAGTACTTC.

The sample holds a few counts of this clone. The chain uses TRBV5-1 and TRBJ2-5; TRBD2 matches at 8 bases. From germline, CDR1 is SGHRS and CDR2 YFSETQ. The ends lost 5 bases at V and 2 bases at J; junction bases unmatched: 5. The CDR3 has 14 amino acids. CDR3 DNA: TGCGCCAGCAGATTAGCGGGGATTCAAGAGACCCAGTACTTC. This sequence encodes CASRLAGIQETQYF.

The V call is TRBV11-2, the J call TRBJ1-2; D gene uncertain. CDR3 length: 16 residues. V was shortened by 1 base and J by 0 bases, with 12 bases between the two germline ends. Per the germline V gene, CDR1 is SGHAT and CDR2 is FQNNGV. The CDR3 spells CASSLASGSANYGYTF. CDR3 bases: TGTGCCAGCAGCTTAGCCTCCGGGAGCGCTAACTATGGCTACACCTTC.

The genes are TRBV28 and TRBJ1-1, with 8 nucleotides matching TRBD1. Looked up from germline, CDR1 is MDHEN and CDR2 is SYDVKM. V was pared by 5 bases and J by 1 base, with 6 bases of the junction left unmatched. The CDR3 has 15 residues. The CDR3 is CASSPPGQANTEAFF. CDR3 DNA: TGTGCCAGCAGTCCTCCGGGACAGGCGAACACTGAAGCTTTCTTT.

This clone was detected a few times. The rearrangement links TRBV29-1 to TRBJ2-7; the match to TRBD1 covers 9 bases. Germline values: CDR1 SQVTM, CDR2 ANQGSEA. Trimming removed 7 bases from V and 4 bases from J; junction bases left unmatched: 8. This CDR3 contains 13 residues. CDR3: CSAEGTGSYEQYF. The DNA of the CDR3 is TGCAGCGCCGAGGGGACAGGGTCATACGAGCAGTACTTC.

The chain has TRBV4-1 and TRBJ1-4; 9 bases agree with TRBD1. CDR1 and CDR2 from the germline V gene are MGHRA and YSYEKL. The CDR3 totals 17 residues. With 0 bases clipped from V and 5 bases from J, the junction kept 7 bases outside the gene matches. CDR3 in amino acids: CASSQDPPGTGNEKLFF. The DNA for the CDR3 is TGCGCCAGCAGCCAAGACCCGCCTGGGACAGGGAATGAAAAACTGTTTTTT.

This clone came up a few times. This sequence joins TRBV7-8 and TRBJ2-7; 8 positions agree with TRBD1. The trim removed 2 bases at V and 5 bases at J, leaving 5 bases unmatched. CDR1 and CDR2 from the germline V gene are SGHVS and FQNEAQ. This CDR3 has 14 amino acids. The CDR3 region has the DNA TGTGCCAGCAGCTTAACCAGGGGGCGCGACGAGCAGTACTTC. Amino acid sequence: CASSLTRGRDEQYF.

This clone was seen more than once but under ten times. This chain joins TRBV9 and TRBJ2-1, with D uncertain. The CDR3 contains 14 residues. V lost 0 bases, J lost 5 bases, and 9 bases lay in between. Per the germline V gene, CDR1 is SGDLS and CDR2 is YYNGEE. The CDR3 region has the DNA TGTGCCAGCAGCGTAGACAGTCAAGACAATGAGCAGTTCTTC. Its translation: CASSVDSQDNEQFF.

V usage is TRBV2 and J usage is TRBJ2-5; 8 bases match TRBD2. CDR1 and CDR2 (germline): SNHLY, FYNNEI. CDR3 length equals 13 residues. The V and J ends lost 8 bases and 4 bases, in that order; junction bases with no gene match: 6. CDR3 loop: CASSYGGGETQYF. The CDR3 DNA sequence: TGTGCCAGCTCGTACGGGGGGGGAGAGACCCAGTACTTC.

The V gene is TRBV4-2, the J gene TRBJ1-1; possible D gene TRBD1, 6 bases. This CDR3 has 15 residues. The ends were cut back, 8 bases at V and 1 base at J, with 17 bases in the middle. Germline V gene data show CDR1 as LGHNA and CDR2 as YNFKEQ. The CDR3 reads CASGTGDTENTEAFF. The CDR3 DNA reads TGTGCCAGCGGGACCGGGGACACGGAGAACACTGAAGCTTTCTTT.

The genes are TRBV5-6 and TRBJ1-5, with D hard to call. Per the germline V gene, CDR1 is SGHDT and CDR2 is YYEEEE. V was cut by 4 bases and J by 7 bases, with 12 bases left in between. This CDR3 contains 13 residues. The CDR3 here is CASSQGAGQPQHF. In DNA form, the CDR3 reads TGTGCCAGCAGCCAAGGCGCGGGGCAGCCCCAGCATTTT.

This clone was detected a few times. J is TRBJ2-1 and V is TRBV5-6; 7 bases line up with TRBD1. Per germline, CDR1 SGHDT and CDR2 YYEEEE. CDR3 length: 15 amino acids. Trimming took 4 bases from V and 7 from J; bases not matched to a gene: 11. The chain's CDR3 is CASSPPQGVGNEQFF. Written as DNA, the CDR3 is TGTGCCAGCAGCCCCCCGCAGGGGGTGGGGAATGAGCAGTTCTTC.

In its sample, this clone was seen a few times. This chain joins TRBV6-1 and TRBJ1-5; possibly TRBD1 for D (6 bases). Trimming took off 6 bases at V and 5 bases at J, with 17 bases between the two ends. Germline values: CDR1 MNHNS, CDR2 SASEGT. The CDR3 contains 15 residues. The CDR3 protein is CASRAQGGGDQPQHF. Written as DNA, the CDR3 is TGTGCCAGCAGGGCCCAGGGCGGGGGCGATCAGCCCCAGCATTTT.

This chain joins TRBV7-9 and TRBJ2-5; weak D call: TRBD2 (5 bases). Germline CDR1 SEHNR, CDR2 FQNEAQ (reference sequence). The CDR3 has 15 residues. V lost 1 base and J 4 bases, leaving 13 bases between the germline ends. The CDR3 loop is CASSLVGVGGETQYF. In DNA form, the CDR3 reads TGTGCCAGCAGCTTAGTCGGGGTTGGAGGAGAGACCCAGTACTTC.

The chain is built from TRBV5-1 and TRBJ2-2, with D perhaps TRBD2 (6 bases). V was cut by 5 bases and J by 3 bases, with 14 bases left in between. Germline assignment: CDR1 SGHRS and CDR2 YFSETQ. The CDR3 covers 15 residues. DNA of the CDR3: TGCGCCAGCAGGATCAGTAGCGGATACACCGGGGAGCTGTTTTTT. It codes for CASRISSGYTGELFF.

V gene TRBV28 combines with J gene TRBJ2-5, with TRBD2 matching 9 bases. Per the germline V gene, CDR1 is MDHEN and CDR2 is SYDVKM. The CDR3 length is 15 residues. The V gene end was trimmed by 6 bases and the J gene end by 5 bases; junction bases not matched to a gene: 10. Here the CDR3 reads CASSQRSAGGETQYF. The CDR3 DNA sequence: TGTGCCAGCAGCCAAAGGTCCGCGGGAGGGGAGACCCAGTACTTC.

The chain combines TRBV7-9 with TRBJ2-3, with D maybe TRBD1 (6 bases). CDR1 and CDR2 from the germline V gene are SEHNR and FQNEAQ (reference sequence). The V gene lost 2 bases and the J gene lost 6 bases, with 12 bases spanning the gap. This CDR3 comprises 14 residues. The CDR3 nucleotides are TGTGCCAGCAGCTTACCGCCAGGGGTGGATACGCAGTATTTT. Amino acid sequence: CASSLPPGVDTQYF.